This T cell receptor (beta chain) came from a study of T cell repertoires in cytomegalovirus infection. From the reads, TCRdb called clonotypes with MiXCR, one entry per CDR3 protein. The sample holds fewer than 250,000 distinct CDR3 sequences, roughly 23% seen once. This CDR3 contains 16 residues. V lost 3 bases, J lost 2 bases, and 15 bases lay in between. Germline-derived CDR1 and CDR2 are SGHKS and YYEKEE (reference sequence). The chain couples TRBV5-5 to TRBJ2-1; D might be TRBD1 (7 bases). Sample: CD8+ T cells from PBMCs. This sequence originates from a human donor in good health (CMV status not recorded). Some clones in this sample may be carry-over from other donors' samples. In DNA form, the CDR3 reads TGTGCCAGCAGCTCCAGGGGGGTTGAGGCCTACAATGAGCAGTTCTTC. Protein sequence: CASSSRGVEAYNEQFF.